The 29 T cell receptor beta chains presented below share a single source sample, sequenced in a study of T-cell reconstitution after alpha-beta-depleted transplantation in children. Unique molecular identifiers were used to barcode this TCRbeta library. TCRdb fed the PCR reads into MiXCR, producing one record per CDR3 protein. Here the sample spans approximately 980,000 distinct CDR3 sequences, about 29% being singletons. The input for sequencing was PBMCs, mostly from graft donor cells, taken 360 days after TCRalphabeta/CD19-depleted stem cell transplant. The receptor set was obtained from a boy under three years old who had a stem cell transplant for SCID, so the T cells may come from the graft donor.

The V and J genes are TRBV11-2 and TRBJ2-3; 12 nucleotides agree with TRBD2. Germline V gene data show CDR1 as SGHAT and CDR2 as FQNNGV. Trimming at V came to 5 bases and at J to 7 bases, leaving 16 bases not matched to a gene. This CDR3 contains 18 residues. The CDR3 protein is CASSTMPRSSGGAYTQYF. The CDR3 region has the DNA TGTGCCAGCAGCACAATGCCCCGGTCTAGCGGGGGGGCCTATACGCAGTATTTT.

The rearrangement uses TRBV12-3 or TRBV12-4 and TRBJ2-7; D is possibly TRBD1 (5 bases). The CDR3 runs to 15 residues. Trimming removed 3 bases from V and 3 bases from J, with 15 bases in between. The CDR3 here is CASSLGRGEFYEQYF. The CDR3 nucleotides read TGTGCCAGCAGTTTGGGTAGGGGTGAATTCTACGAGCAGTACTTC.

The J gene is TRBJ2-5, the V gene TRBV5-1; no clear D. Trimming removed 6 bases at V and 5 bases at J, with 14 bases between. The CDR3 has 13 amino acids. The germline gives CDR1 SGHRS, CDR2 YFSETQ. In DNA form, the CDR3 reads TGCGCCAGCACCCTGACGGGTTCGGAGACCCAGTACTTC. Its translation is CASTLTGSETQYF.

V gene TRBV24-1 combines with J gene TRBJ2-7, with 7 bases identical to TRBD2. Unmatched junction bases numbered 12, after V lost 5 bases and J lost 6 bases. Germline CDR1 KGHDR, CDR2 SFDVKD. The CDR3 is 15 residues long. The CDR3 DNA reads as TGTGCCACCAGTGCCAGCGGGGTTCCTTGGTCCGAGCAGTACTTC. It encodes CATSASGVPWSEQYF.

The chain employs TRBV28 and TRBJ2-1, with 7 bases aligning to TRBD2. From germline, CDR1 is MDHEN and CDR2 SYDVKM. Unmatched junction bases numbered 12, after V lost 11 bases and J lost 2 bases. This CDR3 is built from 15 residues. CDR3 DNA: TGTGCCTGCGACCCTAGCGGCAAAACCTACAATGAGCAGTTCTTC. It encodes CACDPSGKTYNEQFF.

The V call is TRBV4-2, the J call TRBJ2-5; the match to TRBD2 covers 7 bases. CDR1 and CDR2 (germline): LGHNA, YNFKEQ. Trimming at V came to 3 bases and at J to 5 bases, leaving 12 bases not matched to a gene. The CDR3 has 16 amino acids. In DNA form, the CDR3 reads TGTGCCAGCAGCCAGGGAACCGGGGGGAACTTGGAGACCCAGTACTTC. This codes for CASSQGTGGNLETQYF.

This rearrangement joins TRBV7-9 to TRBJ2-1; possibly TRBD1 for D (6 bases). The V end was cut by 5 bases, the J end by 4 bases, with 12 bases between. The length of the CDR3 is 14 residues. The germline gives CDR1 SEHNR, CDR2 FQNEAQ (reference sequence). The CDR3 sequence is CASSPRDIYNEQFF. Written as DNA, the CDR3 is TGTGCCAGCAGCCCAAGGGACATATACAATGAGCAGTTCTTC.

The CDR3 sequence: CASSYSWLAINEQFF. In DNA, the CDR3 is TGTGCCAGCAGTTACTCGTGGCTAGCTATCAATGAGCAGTTCTTC. The rearrangement uses TRBV6-5 and TRBJ2-1, with a possible D match to TRBD2 (5 bases). The germline V gene encodes CDR1 MNHEY and CDR2 SVGAGI. Trimming pared 0 bases from V and 6 bases from J, leaving 12 bases between. CDR3 length equals 15 residues.

The rearrangement links TRBV5-1 to TRBJ1-6; no reliable D call. Germline lookup yields CDR1 SGHRS and CDR2 YFSETQ. The V gene lost 4 bases and the J gene lost 9 bases, with 11 bases spanning the gap. CDR3 size: 13 residues. The CDR3 nucleotides read TGCGCCAGCAGCAGTACCGGGAGTTCACCCCTCCACTTT. The encoded protein is CASSSTGSSPLHF.

CDR3 DNA sequence: TGCAGTGCTAGAGATAGGACAGGGGGCGAAAATGAGCAGTTCTTC. Protein sequence: CSARDRTGGENEQFF. The chain recombines TRBV20-1 with TRBJ2-1; 11 nucleotides match TRBD1. This CDR3 has 15 residues. V dropped 0 bases and J dropped 7; count of bases not matched to a gene: 5. Germline CDR1 reads DFQATT; CDR2 reads SNEGSKA (reference sequence).

The V call is TRBV5-1, the J call TRBJ1-4; unclear D gene. The length of the CDR3 is 15 residues. Germline-derived CDR1 and CDR2 are SGHRS and YFSETQ. Trimming left V 0 bases short and J 0 bases short, with 6 bases between. The CDR3: CASSLVRSTNEKLFF. The CDR3, as DNA: TGCGCCAGCAGCTTGGTCCGCTCAACTAATGAAAAACTGTTTTTT.

This clonotype has ten or more counts. The chain has TRBV11-1 and TRBJ2-1; 7 bases align to TRBD2. The CDR3 consists of 15 residues. V lost 5 bases, J lost 5 bases, and 9 bases stayed unmatched. Germline CDR1 and CDR2: SGHAT and FQDESV (reference sequence). The CDR3 here is CASSPLAGVDNEQFF. The CDR3 region has the DNA TGTGCCAGCAGCCCTCTCGCGGGGGTCGACAATGAGCAGTTCTTC.

The chain carries TRBV18 and TRBJ2-7, with D perhaps matching TRBD1 (5 bases). Germline CDR1 is KGHSH and CDR2 is LQKENI. The CDR3 has 15 residues. V was cut by 3 bases and J by 5 bases, with 17 bases left in between. Here the CDR3 reads CASSPIGGGANEQYF. The CDR3 region has the DNA TGTGCCAGCTCACCGATTGGCGGTGGGGCGAACGAGCAGTACTTC.

This clonotype has only a few counts. CDR3 in DNA: TGCGCCAGCAGCTTGGCCAGAGCGGCGGGGGAGCTGTTTTTT. Translated: CASSLARAAGELFF. This sequence joins TRBV5-1 and TRBJ2-2; TRBD2 is a possible D gene (5 bases). Trimming stripped 0 bases from V and 8 bases from J, with 11 bases between. The CDR3 covers 14 residues. Germline V gives CDR1 SGHRS, CDR2 YFSETQ.

The rearrangement joins TRBV29-1 to TRBJ1-5; possible D gene TRBD1, 6 bases. CDR3 length: 13 residues. Germline values: CDR1 SQVTM, CDR2 ANQGSEA. Between the trimmed V and J ends, which lost 4 bases and 6 bases, there was a span of 13 bases. CDR3 DNA: TGCAGCGTTGCACAGGGAGTTCTTCAGCCCCAGCATTTT. Protein product: CSVAQGVLQPQHF.

This clonotype was seen only a few times. The chain recombines TRBV12-3 or TRBV12-4 with TRBJ2-1; D possibly corresponds to TRBD2 (6 bases). The ends were cut back, 3 bases at V and 6 bases at J, with 9 bases in the middle. The CDR3 runs to 13 residues. The CDR3 spells CASSLRRVNEQFF. DNA of the CDR3: TGTGCCAGCAGTTTGCGGAGGGTCAATGAGCAGTTCTTC.

This clonotype came up a few times. J is TRBJ2-2 and V is TRBV29-1, with D uncertain. The CDR3 is made up of 14 amino acids. CDR1 is SQVTM, CDR2 ANQGSEA, per germline. The V end was cut by 0 bases, the J end by 2 bases, with 7 bases between. In DNA, the CDR3 is TGCAGCGTTGAAGATTCTGAAAACACCGGGGAGCTGTTTTTT. Translated, it gives CSVEDSENTGELFF.

The chain is built from TRBV3-1 and TRBJ2-1, with TRBD2 matching 11 bases. The CDR3 runs to 16 residues. From germline, CDR1 is LGHDT and CDR2 YNNKEL (reference sequence). V trimming: 3 bases; J trimming: 5 bases; junction bases outside the gene matches: 6. As DNA, the CDR3 is TGTGCCAGCAGCCAGGCCTTAGCGGGGGGGAACAATGAGCAGTTCTTC. It codes for CASSQALAGGNNEQFF.

This clonotype occurred a few times. The J gene is TRBJ2-7, the V gene TRBV25-1; D may correspond to TRBD1 or TRBD2 (5 bases each). Trimming took off 5 bases at V and 9 bases at J, with 17 bases between the two ends. The CDR3 loop spans 13 amino acids. From germline, CDR1 is MGHDK and CDR2 SYGVNS. The CDR3 here is CASSPFGTRGQYF. In DNA, the CDR3 is TGTGCCAGCAGTCCCTTTGGGACCCGCGGGCAGTACTTC.

The V gene is TRBV5-4, the J gene TRBJ2-2; 10 bases are a match to TRBD1. CDR1 and CDR2 from the germline V gene are SGHNT and YYREEE (reference sequence). This CDR3 is 16 amino acids long. J was trimmed by 6 bases and V by 4 bases; bases with no gene match: 9. The chain's CDR3 is CASSRTGGFISGELFF. The CDR3 DNA is TGTGCCAGCAGCAGGACAGGGGGTTTTATATCCGGGGAGCTGTTTTTT.

The chain joins TRBV6-1 to TRBJ2-1; 11 bases are a match to TRBD2. V lost 11 bases to trimming and J lost 12 bases; unmatched junction nucleotides: 12. CDR3 length equals 13 residues. Germline CDR1 and CDR2: MNHNS and SASEGT. CDR3 residues: CAVLAGGRSGQFF. In nucleotides, the CDR3 is TGTGCCGTCTTAGCGGGGGGGCGGAGTGGGCAGTTCTTC.

The chain combines TRBV3-1 with TRBJ2-1; the match to TRBD1 covers 7 bases. Losses at the gene ends were 4 bases for V and 5 bases for J; bases not matched to a gene: 11. This CDR3 has 16 residues. Germline-derived CDR1 and CDR2 are LGHDT and YNNKEL (reference sequence). The CDR3 bases are TGTGCCAGCAGCCGCCCTCGAGGACAGGCAAACAATGAGCAGTTCTTC. This sequence encodes CASSRPRGQANNEQFF.

The chain joins TRBV10-3 to TRBJ1-5; D unresolved. V shed 1 base and J shed 4 bases, with 5 bases lying between them. The germline CDR1 and CDR2 sequences are ENHRY and SYGVKD. The CDR3 is 13 residues long. CDR3 DNA sequence: TGTGCCATCAGTGAGTTAGGTAATCAGCCCCAGCATTTT. Protein product: CAISELGNQPQHF.

DNA of the CDR3: TGTGCCAGCAGTTTAATGGCAGGGAGGGCTCAGCCCCAGCATTTT. Translation: CASSLMAGRAQPQHF. The chain has TRBV12-3 or TRBV12-4 and TRBJ1-5, with D possibly matching TRBD1 (5 bases). V was shortened by 2 bases and J by 6 bases, with 14 bases between the two germline ends. CDR3 length: 15 residues.

This clonotype was observed a few times. The J gene is TRBJ2-1, the V gene TRBV5-1; either TRBD1 or TRBD2 may supply D (5 bases each). The CDR3 length is 17 residues. Germline assignment: CDR1 SGHRS and CDR2 YFSETQ. With 0 bases removed from V and 0 bases from J, the gap between germline ends came to 13 bases. The CDR3 bases are TGCGCCAGCAGCTTGGCGGGGCGGACCCACTCCTACAATGAGCAGTTCTTC. Protein product: CASSLAGRTHSYNEQFF.

This clonotype was detected ten times or more. This chain links TRBV7-8 with TRBJ2-5; the match to TRBD2 covers 8 bases. CDR1 and CDR2 (germline): SGHVS, FQNEAQ. Trimming took 5 bases from V and 2 from J; bases not matched to a gene: 4. The CDR3 has 14 residues. The CDR3 loop is CASSDTSGQETQYF. The CDR3 coding sequence is TGTGCCAGCAGCGATACTAGCGGTCAAGAGACCCAGTACTTC.

The sample holds many counts of this clonotype. The genes are TRBV4-1 and TRBJ2-1; no clear D. Trimming stripped 1 base from V and 7 bases from J, with 11 bases between. The CDR3 has 14 amino acids. Germline V gene sequence: CDR1 MGHRA, CDR2 YSYEKL. The CDR3 loop reads CASSQVSLPNEQFF. CDR3 bases: TGCGCCAGCAGCCAAGTCTCCCTCCCGAATGAGCAGTTCTTC.

The chain combines TRBV4-1 with TRBJ2-7; TRBD2 might be the D (5 bases). This CDR3 has 14 amino acids. V was cut by 4 bases and J by 4 bases, with 14 bases left in between. Germline V gene lookup returns CDR1 MGHRA and CDR2 YSYEKL. The CDR3 DNA sequence: TGCGCCAGCAGCCTGAATACCCCGGGGTACGAGCAGTACTTC. It codes for CASSLNTPGYEQYF.

This chain's CDR3 is CASSPSVNSGNTIYF. The DNA for the CDR3 is TGTGCCAGCAGCCCCTCCGTCAACTCTGGAAACACCATATATTTT. The chain carries TRBV12-3 or TRBV12-4 and TRBJ1-3, with D unresolved. With 6 bases removed from V and 0 bases from J, the gap between germline ends came to 12 bases. This CDR3 contains 15 residues.